Below, 21 T cell receptor beta chains from the same sample are listed, as sequenced in a study of control samples from healthy donors and cancer patients. Sequencing was performed with immunoSEQ multiplex PCR; in TCRdb, only in-frame clones are kept and a portion is missing. The table records 100,000 or so clones, more than 85% of them present only once. The sample consisted of blood. The receptor source for this set is a man aged 25 to 40 in good health.

The chain links TRBV4-3 to TRBJ1-4; D is undetermined. Looked up from germline, CDR1 is LGHNA and CDR2 is YSLEER. CDR3 size: 15 residues. Trimming took off 1 base at V and 2 bases at J, with 8 bases between the two ends. The CDR3 sequence is CASSQGGWTNEKLFF. The CDR3 region has the DNA TGCGCCAGCAGCCAAGGCGGTTGGACTAATGAAAAACTGTTTTTT.

This clone showed up just once. V usage is TRBV5-5 and J usage is TRBJ2-3; maybe TRBD2 (6 bases). Trimming removed 4 bases at V and 1 base at J, with 10 bases between. The CDR3 has 14 residues. The germline gives CDR1 SGHKS, CDR2 YYEKEE (reference sequence). CDR3 sequence: CASSRDWRTDTQYF. The CDR3 nucleotides read TGTGCCAGCAGCCGGGACTGGCGCACAGATACGCAGTATTTT.

The chain couples TRBV28 to TRBJ1-6; 9 bases agree with TRBD1. V dropped 5 bases and J dropped 6; count of bases not matched to a gene: 8. Germline V gene data show CDR1 as MDHEN and CDR2 as SYDVKM. This CDR3 comprises 16 residues. The DNA for the CDR3 is TGTGCCAGCAGTCCCATGACAGGGGGTCGTAATTCACCCCTCCACTTT. Amino acid sequence: CASSPMTGGRNSPLHF.

The rearrangement joins TRBV4-3 to TRBJ1-2; D is perhaps TRBD1 (5 bases). Trimming removed 2 bases from V and 2 bases from J, with 6 bases in between. The length of the CDR3 is 13 residues. Germline values: CDR1 LGHNA, CDR2 YSLEER. The CDR3 loop reads CASSQRGNYGYTF. For the CDR3, the DNA is TGCGCCAGCAGCCAAAGGGGAAACTATGGCTACACCTTC.

The V and J genes are TRBV28 and TRBJ2-6; D is undetermined. CDR3 length equals 15 residues. The germline CDR1 and CDR2 sequences are MDHEN and SYDVKM. V shed 7 bases and J shed 0 bases, with 10 bases lying between them. The CDR3 sequence is CASTIPSSGANVLTF. Written as DNA, the CDR3 is TGTGCCAGCACAATTCCGAGCTCTGGGGCCAACGTCCTGACTTTC.

The chain couples TRBV7-9 to TRBJ2-7; possibly TRBD1 for D (5 bases). The V end lost 5 bases, the J end lost 12 bases, and 20 bases lay between the germline ends. The CDR3 length is 13 residues. From germline, CDR1 is SEHNR and CDR2 FQNEAQ (reference sequence). In DNA, the CDR3 is TGTGCCAGCAGCACAGCCGGGTATGGGGCCGTGTACGTC. It translates to CASSTAGYGAVYV.

The chain employs TRBV29-1 and TRBJ2-2; 11 bases line up with TRBD1. The CDR3 sequence is 15 residues long. Germline V lookup: CDR1 SQVTM, CDR2 ANQGSEA. With V trimmed by 6 bases and J by 8 bases, 11 bases remained unmatched. The CDR3: CSVIGTGGRSGELFF. The CDR3 nucleotides read TGCAGCGTCATAGGGACAGGGGGAAGATCGGGGGAGCTGTTTTTT.

The chain recombines TRBV5-6 with TRBJ2-7; 11 bases are shared with TRBD2. V lost 2 bases to trimming and J lost 7 bases; unmatched junction nucleotides: 8. The CDR3 sequence is 15 residues long. The germline CDR1 and CDR2 sequences are SGHDT and YYEEEE. CDR3: CASSFRLAGWWEQYF. The CDR3 DNA sequence: TGTGCCAGCAGCTTTAGACTAGCGGGATGGTGGGAGCAGTACTTC.

J is TRBJ1-6 and V is TRBV19; 7 bases align to TRBD1. The germline V gene has CDR1 LNHDA and CDR2 SQIVND (reference sequence). The V gene end was trimmed by 10 bases and the J gene end by 7 bases; junction bases not matched to a gene: 10. This CDR3 comprises 14 residues. CDR3 sequence reads: CATIDRARNSPLHF. CDR3 sequence (DNA): TGTGCCACCATCGACAGGGCTCGAAATTCACCCCTCCACTTT.

The rearrangement joins TRBV27 to TRBJ1-2; the D gene is possibly TRBD1 (5 bases). There are 13 residues in the CDR3. V was cut by 4 bases and J by 4 bases, with 10 bases left in between. Germline CDR1 and CDR2: MNHEY and SMNVEV (reference sequence). CDR3 in amino acids: CASSSGPAYGYTF. The CDR3 bases are TGTGCCAGCAGTTCGGGACCCGCCTATGGCTACACCTTC.

V usage is TRBV11-2 and J usage is TRBJ2-3; D is unresolved. Germline-derived CDR1 and CDR2 are SGHAT and FQNNGV. V was trimmed by 1 base and J by 0 bases, leaving 11 bases between them. The CDR3 extends over 16 amino acids. The CDR3 reads CASSLGTGTSTDTQYF. DNA for the CDR3: TGTGCCAGCAGCTTAGGTACCGGCACTAGCACAGATACGCAGTATTTT.

The chain has TRBV6-5 and TRBJ1-2; 7 bases align to TRBD1. Germline CDR1 and CDR2: MNHEY and SVGAGI. The V and J ends lost 2 bases and 2 bases, in that order; junction bases with no gene match: 8. The CDR3 has 16 amino acids. The CDR3 DNA reads TGTGCCAGCAGTTACATCAGGACAGGAGGGAACTATGGCTACACCTTC. This codes for CASSYIRTGGNYGYTF.

The V and J genes are TRBV9 and TRBJ2-2, with 11 bases lining up with TRBD2. Germline V gene sequence: CDR1 SGDLS, CDR2 YYNGEE. CDR3 length: 19 residues. Trimming removed 3 bases from V and 2 bases from J; junction bases left unmatched: 12. Here the CDR3 DNA reads TGTGCCAGCAGCGGGATTAGCGGGAGGGCTGCGATAAACACCGGGGAGCTGTTTTTT. Amino acid sequence: CASSGISGRAAINTGELFF.

V and J are TRBV7-2 and TRBJ2-5; 7 bases agree with TRBD1. Trimming cost V 5 bases and J 2 bases; bases outside gene matches: 5. This CDR3 is 14 amino acids long. Germline V gene data show CDR1 as SGHTA and CDR2 as FQGNSA. The CDR3 DNA reads as TGTGCCAGCAGCCGTACAGGGGATCAAGAGACCCAGTACTTC. It encodes CASSRTGDQETQYF.

The chain recombines TRBV28 with TRBJ2-1, with 11 bases aligning to TRBD2. The CDR3 is made up of 16 amino acids. V shed 6 bases and J 9 bases; nucleotides not matched to a gene: 13. Per germline, CDR1 MDHEN and CDR2 SYDVKM. The CDR3 DNA reads TGTGCCAGCAGACTACCTACTAGCGGGAGATACGGTGAGCAGTTCTTC. Translating gives CASRLPTSGRYGEQFF.

J is TRBJ2-7 and V is TRBV6-6, with a weak D call TRBD1 (6 bases). V was trimmed by 5 bases and J by 2 bases, leaving 13 bases between them. The germline V gene encodes CDR1 MNHNY and CDR2 SVGAGI (reference sequence). The CDR3 loop spans 14 amino acids. CDR3: CASSRTDTPYEQYV. CDR3 nucleotide sequence: TGTGCCAGCAGTCGGACAGATACTCCCTACGAGCAGTACGTC.

The J gene is TRBJ1-2, the V gene TRBV24-1; D may be TRBD1 (5 bases). This CDR3 is built from 13 residues. The germline V gene encodes CDR1 KGHDR and CDR2 SFDVKD. Trimming shortened V by 5 bases and J by 7 bases, and 13 bases separated the two germline ends. The CDR3 DNA reads TGTGCCACCAGTGCCCTTGGGGGGATTGGCTACACCTTC. Amino acids: CATSALGGIGYTF.

In this sample, this clone turned up once. V and J are TRBV5-5 and TRBJ2-5; unclear D gene. Germline V gene data show CDR1 as SGHKS and CDR2 as YYEKEE (reference sequence). V gave up 0 bases and J gave up 1 base, with 7 bases separating them. This CDR3 is 14 amino acids long. This chain's CDR3 is CASSLGAIQETQYF. The CDR3 DNA reads TGTGCCAGCAGCTTGGGGGCTATCCAAGAGACCCAGTACTTC.

The chain recombines TRBV5-6 with TRBJ2-2; TRBD2 matches at 12 bases. CDR3 length equals 17 residues. The ends lost 4 bases at V and 1 base at J; junction bases unmatched: 5. The germline gives CDR1 SGHDT, CDR2 YYEEEE. Here the CDR3 reads CASSAGLAGMNTGELFF. As DNA, the CDR3 is TGTGCCAGCAGCGCCGGACTAGCGGGGATGAACACCGGGGAGCTGTTTTTT.

This clone was detected a few times. The V and J genes are TRBV9 and TRBJ2-3; 7 nucleotides line up with TRBD2. CDR3 length equals 17 residues. V shed 3 bases, J shed 0 bases, and the junction held 10 bases outside the gene matches. Germline CDR1 is SGDLS and CDR2 is YYNGEE. The CDR3 coding sequence is TGTGCCAGCAGCGGGCCCCGGGGGGAATATAGCACAGATACGCAGTATTTT. It is translated as CASSGPRGEYSTDTQYF.

J is TRBJ2-7 and V is TRBV27; the D gene is possibly TRBD2 (6 bases). This CDR3 comprises 14 residues. The ends were cut back, 6 bases at V and 0 bases at J, with 12 bases in the middle. The germline V gene has CDR1 MNHEY and CDR2 SMNVEV (reference sequence). The CDR3 loop is CASRLEGFSYEQYF. In DNA form, the CDR3 reads TGTGCCAGCAGATTGGAGGGCTTCTCCTACGAGCAGTACTTC.